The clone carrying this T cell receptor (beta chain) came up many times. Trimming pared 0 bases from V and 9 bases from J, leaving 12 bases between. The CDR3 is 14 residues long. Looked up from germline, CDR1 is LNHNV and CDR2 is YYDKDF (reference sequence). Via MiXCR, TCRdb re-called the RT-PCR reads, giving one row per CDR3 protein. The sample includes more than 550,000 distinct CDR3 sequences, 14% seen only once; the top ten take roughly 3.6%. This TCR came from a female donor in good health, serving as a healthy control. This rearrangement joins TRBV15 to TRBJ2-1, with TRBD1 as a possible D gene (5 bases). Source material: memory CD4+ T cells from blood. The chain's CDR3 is CATSRDVDTVEQFF. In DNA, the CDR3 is TGTGCCACCAGCAGAGACGTGGACACCGTTGAGCAGTTCTTC. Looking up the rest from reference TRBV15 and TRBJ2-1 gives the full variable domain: DAMVIQNPRYQVTQFGKPVTLSCSQTLNHNVMYWYQQKSSQAPKLLFHYYDKDFNNEADTPDNFQSRRPNTSFCFLDIRSPGLGDTAMYLCATSRDVDTVEQFFGPGTRLTVL.